This TCR beta chain was documented in a study of cytomegalovirus exposure and HLA in healthy donors. The germline CDR1 and CDR2 sequences are SGHRS and YFSETQ. The CDR3 covers 13 residues. Between the trimmed V and J ends, which lost 4 bases and 8 bases, there was a span of 13 bases. Only in-frame clones appear in the TCRdb table, and some are missing; sequencing was by immunoSEQ multiplex PCR. The table has about 330,000 clones, about nine tenths seen once. The TCR was taken from a young woman in good health and CMV-seronegative. The V gene is TRBV5-1, the J gene TRBJ2-1; D is ambiguous. Sequencing input: PBMCs. This chain's CDR3 is CASSPISADEQFF. The CDR3 DNA reads as TGCGCCAGCAGCCCCATTTCTGCGGATGAGCAGTTCTTC. Supplemented by reference TRBV5-1 and TRBJ2-1, the full variable domain reads KAGVTQTPRYLIKTRGQQVTLSCSPISGHRSVSWYQQTPGQGLQFLFEYFSETQRNKGNFPGRFSGRQFSNSRSEMNVSTLELGDSALYLCASSPISADEQFFGPGTRLTVL.